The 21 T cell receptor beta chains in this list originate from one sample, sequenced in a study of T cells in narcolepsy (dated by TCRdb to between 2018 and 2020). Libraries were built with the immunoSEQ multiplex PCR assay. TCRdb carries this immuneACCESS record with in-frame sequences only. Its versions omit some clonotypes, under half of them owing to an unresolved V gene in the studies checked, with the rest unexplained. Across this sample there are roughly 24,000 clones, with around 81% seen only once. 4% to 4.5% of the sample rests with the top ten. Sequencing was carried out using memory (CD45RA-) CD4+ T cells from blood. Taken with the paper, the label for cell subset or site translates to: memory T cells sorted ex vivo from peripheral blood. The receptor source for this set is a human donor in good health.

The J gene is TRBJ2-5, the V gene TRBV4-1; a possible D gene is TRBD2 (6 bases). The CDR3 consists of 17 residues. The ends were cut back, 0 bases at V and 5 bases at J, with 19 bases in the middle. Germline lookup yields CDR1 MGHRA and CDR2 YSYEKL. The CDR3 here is CASSQDGLGGSMETQYF. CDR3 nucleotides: TGCGCCAGCAGCCAAGATGGGCTTGGGGGGAGTATGGAGACCCAGTACTTC.

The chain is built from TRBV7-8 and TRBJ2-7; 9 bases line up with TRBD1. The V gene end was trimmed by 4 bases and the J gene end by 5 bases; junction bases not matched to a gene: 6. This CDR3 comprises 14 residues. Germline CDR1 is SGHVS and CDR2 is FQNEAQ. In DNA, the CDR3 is TGTGCCAGCAGCTACGGGGACAGGGATCACGAGCAGTACTTC. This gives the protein CASSYGDRDHEQYF.

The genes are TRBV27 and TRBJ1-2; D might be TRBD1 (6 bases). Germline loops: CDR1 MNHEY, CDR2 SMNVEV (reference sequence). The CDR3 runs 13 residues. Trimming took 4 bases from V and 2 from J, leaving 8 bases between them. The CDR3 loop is CASSSRGNYGYTF. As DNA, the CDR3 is TGTGCCAGCAGTTCCAGGGGAAACTATGGCTACACCTTC.

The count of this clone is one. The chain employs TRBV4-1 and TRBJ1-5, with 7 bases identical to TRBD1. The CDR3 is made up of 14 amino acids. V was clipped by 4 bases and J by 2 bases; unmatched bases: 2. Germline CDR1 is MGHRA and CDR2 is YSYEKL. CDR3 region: CASSRTGGNQPQHF. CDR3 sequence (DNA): TGCGCCAGCAGCCGAACAGGGGGCAATCAGCCCCAGCATTTT.

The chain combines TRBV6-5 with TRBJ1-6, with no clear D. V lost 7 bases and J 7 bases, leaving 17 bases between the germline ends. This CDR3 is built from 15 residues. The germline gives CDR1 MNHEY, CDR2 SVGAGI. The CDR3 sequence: CASTLRLGGNSPLHF. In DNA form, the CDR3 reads TGTGCCAGCACCCTCCGGTTAGGTGGAAATTCACCCCTCCACTTT.

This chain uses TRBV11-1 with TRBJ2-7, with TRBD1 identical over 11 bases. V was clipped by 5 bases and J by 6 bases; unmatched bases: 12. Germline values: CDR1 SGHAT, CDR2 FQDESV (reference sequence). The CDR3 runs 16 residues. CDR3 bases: TGTGCCAGCAGCCCTATGGGACAGGGGGGACGGTGCGAGCAGTACTTC. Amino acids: CASSPMGQGGRCEQYF.

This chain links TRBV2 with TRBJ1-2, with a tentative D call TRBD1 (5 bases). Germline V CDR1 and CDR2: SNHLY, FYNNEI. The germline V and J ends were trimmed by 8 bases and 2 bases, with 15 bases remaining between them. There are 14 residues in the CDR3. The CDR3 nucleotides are TGTGCCAGCGGGGGTGTCGGGTCGAACTATGGCTACACCTTC. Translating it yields CASGGVGSNYGYTF.

The CDR3 loop reads CASSSEYEQYF. The CDR3 nucleotides read TGCGCCAGCAGCTCGGAATACGAGCAGTACTTC. This chain uses TRBV5-1 with TRBJ2-7; D is unclear. The CDR3 is 11 residues long. V was trimmed by 3 bases and J by 4 bases, leaving 5 bases between them. Germline V gene lookup returns CDR1 SGHRS and CDR2 YFSETQ.

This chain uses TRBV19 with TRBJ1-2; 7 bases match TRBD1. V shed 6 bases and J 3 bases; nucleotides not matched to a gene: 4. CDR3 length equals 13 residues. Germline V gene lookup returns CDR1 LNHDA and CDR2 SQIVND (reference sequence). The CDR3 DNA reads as TGTGCCAGTAGGAGGGGGCTTGACTATGGCTACACCTTC. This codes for CASRRGLDYGYTF.

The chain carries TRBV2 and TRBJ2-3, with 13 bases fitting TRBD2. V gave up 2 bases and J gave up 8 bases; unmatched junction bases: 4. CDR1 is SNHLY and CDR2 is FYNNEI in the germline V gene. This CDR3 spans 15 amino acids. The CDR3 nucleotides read TGTGCCAGCAGTGAAACTAGCGGGGGGGCCGTTACGCAGTATTTT. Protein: CASSETSGGAVTQYF.

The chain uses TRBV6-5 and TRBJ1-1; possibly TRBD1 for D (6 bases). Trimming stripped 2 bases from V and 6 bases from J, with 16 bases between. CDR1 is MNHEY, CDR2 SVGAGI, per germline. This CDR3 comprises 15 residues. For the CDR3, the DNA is TGTGCCAGCAGTTACCCCTCGGGGGGCAAGTCTGAAGCTTTCTTT. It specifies CASSYPSGGKSEAFF.

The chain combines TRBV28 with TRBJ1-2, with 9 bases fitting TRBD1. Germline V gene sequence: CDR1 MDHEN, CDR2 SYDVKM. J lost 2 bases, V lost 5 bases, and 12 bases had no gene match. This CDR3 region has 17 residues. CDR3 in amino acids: CASSPWEGTGWNYGYTF. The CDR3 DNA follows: TGTGCCAGCAGTCCTTGGGAGGGGACAGGGTGGAACTATGGCTACACCTTC.

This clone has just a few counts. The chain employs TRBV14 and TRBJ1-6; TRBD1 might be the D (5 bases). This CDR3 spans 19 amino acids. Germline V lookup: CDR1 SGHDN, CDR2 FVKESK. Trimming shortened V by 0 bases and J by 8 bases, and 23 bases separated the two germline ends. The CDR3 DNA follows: TGTGCCAGCAGCCAAGATCAGGTTGGCTGGGGACCAGGGCATTCACCCCTCCACTTT. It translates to CASSQDQVGWGPGHSPLHF.

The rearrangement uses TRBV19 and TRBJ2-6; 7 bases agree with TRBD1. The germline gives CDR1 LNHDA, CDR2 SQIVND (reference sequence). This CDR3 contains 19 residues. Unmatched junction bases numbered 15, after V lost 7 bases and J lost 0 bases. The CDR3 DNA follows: TGTGCCAGTAATACCGTACCGGGACAGACGATCTCTGGGGCCAACGTCCTGACTTTC. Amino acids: CASNTVPGQTISGANVLTF. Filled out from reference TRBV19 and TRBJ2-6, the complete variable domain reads DGGITQSPKYLFRKEGQNVTLSCEQNLNHDAMYWYRQDPGQGLRLIYYSQIVNDFQKGDIAEGYSVSREKKESFPLTVTSAQKNPTAFYLCASNTVPGQTISGANVLTFGAGSRLTVL.

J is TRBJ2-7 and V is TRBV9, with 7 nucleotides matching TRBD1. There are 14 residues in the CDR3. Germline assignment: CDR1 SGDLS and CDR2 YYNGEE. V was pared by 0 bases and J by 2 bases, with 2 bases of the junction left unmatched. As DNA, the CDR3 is TGTGCCAGCAGCGTAGGTCAGGGGGCCTACGAGCAGTACTTC. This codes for CASSVGQGAYEQYF.

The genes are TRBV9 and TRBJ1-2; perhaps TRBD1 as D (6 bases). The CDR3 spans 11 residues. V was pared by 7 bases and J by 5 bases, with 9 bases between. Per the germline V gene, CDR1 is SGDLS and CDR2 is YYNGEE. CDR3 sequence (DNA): TGTGCCAGCGGGGGCTGGTATGGCTACACCTTC. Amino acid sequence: CASGGWYGYTF.

The CDR3 sequence is CASSPAAWGTNTEAFF. The CDR3 region has the DNA TGTGCCAGCAGCCCGGCGGCCTGGGGTACTAACACTGAAGCTTTCTTT. The genes are TRBV7-9 and TRBJ1-1; unclear D gene. The V and J ends lost 5 bases and 2 bases respectively, with 18 bases between them. From germline, CDR1 is SEHNR and CDR2 FQNEAQ (reference sequence). The CDR3 is 16 residues long. Together with reference TRBV7-9 and TRBJ1-1, the CDR3 gives the full variable domain: DTGVSQNPRHKITKRGQNVTFRCDPISEHNRLYWYRQTLGQGPEFLTYFQNEAQLEKSRLLSDRFSAERPKGSFSTLEIQRTEQGDSAMYLCASSPAAWGTNTEAFFGQGTRLTVV.

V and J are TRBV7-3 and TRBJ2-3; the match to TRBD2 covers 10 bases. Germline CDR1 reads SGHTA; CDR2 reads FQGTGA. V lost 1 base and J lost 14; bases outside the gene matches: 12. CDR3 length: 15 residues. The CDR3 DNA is TGTGCCAGCAGCTTAAGTCTAGCGGGGGCTGCTCCGTGGTATTTT. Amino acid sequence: CASSLSLAGAAPWYF.

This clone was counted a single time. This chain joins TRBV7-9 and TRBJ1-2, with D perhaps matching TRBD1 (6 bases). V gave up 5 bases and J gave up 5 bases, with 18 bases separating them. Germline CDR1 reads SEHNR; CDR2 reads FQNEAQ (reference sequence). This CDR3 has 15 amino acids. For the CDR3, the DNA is TGTGCCAGCAGCCACGGCCCCAGGGGAGGATATGGCTACACCTTC. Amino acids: CASSHGPRGGYGYTF.

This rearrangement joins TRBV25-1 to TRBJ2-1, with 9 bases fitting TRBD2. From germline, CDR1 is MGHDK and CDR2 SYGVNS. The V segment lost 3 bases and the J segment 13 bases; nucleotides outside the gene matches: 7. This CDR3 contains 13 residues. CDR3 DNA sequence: TGTGCCAGCAGTGATTCCGGGACTAGCATTCAGTTCTTC. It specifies CASSDSGTSIQFF.

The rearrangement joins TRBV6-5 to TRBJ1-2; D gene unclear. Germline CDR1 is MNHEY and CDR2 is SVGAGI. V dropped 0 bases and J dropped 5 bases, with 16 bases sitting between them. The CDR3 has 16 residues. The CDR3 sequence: CASSYSNSPGGYGYTF. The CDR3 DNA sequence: TGTGCCAGCAGTTACTCGAATAGCCCTGGAGGATATGGCTACACCTTC.